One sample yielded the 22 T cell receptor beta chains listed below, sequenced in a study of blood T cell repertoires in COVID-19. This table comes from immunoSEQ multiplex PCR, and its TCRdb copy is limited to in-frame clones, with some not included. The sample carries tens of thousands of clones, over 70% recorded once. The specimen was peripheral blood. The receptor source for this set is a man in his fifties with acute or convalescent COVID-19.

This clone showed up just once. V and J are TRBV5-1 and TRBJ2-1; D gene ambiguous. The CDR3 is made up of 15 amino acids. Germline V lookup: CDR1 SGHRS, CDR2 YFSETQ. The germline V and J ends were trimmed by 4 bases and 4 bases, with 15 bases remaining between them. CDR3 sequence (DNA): TGCGCCAGCAGCCCCGGTTTGGAACTATACAATGAGCAGTTCTTC. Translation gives CASSPGLELYNEQFF.

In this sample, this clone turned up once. The CDR3 DNA sequence: TGTGCCAGCAGCGATATAGACAGGGACGGCTACACCTTC. Translation: CASSDIDRDGYTF. The genes are TRBV13 and TRBJ1-2; 7 bases map to TRBD1. With 5 bases clipped from V and 8 bases from J, the junction kept 8 bases outside the gene matches. The length of the CDR3 is 13 residues. The germline V gene has CDR1 PRHDT and CDR2 FYEKMQ (reference sequence).

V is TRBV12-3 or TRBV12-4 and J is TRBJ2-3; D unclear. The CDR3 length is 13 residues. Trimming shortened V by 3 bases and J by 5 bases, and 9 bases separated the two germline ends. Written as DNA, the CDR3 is TGTGCCAGCAGTTTTGAGATCCGAGATACGCAGTATTTT. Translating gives CASSFEIRDTQYF.

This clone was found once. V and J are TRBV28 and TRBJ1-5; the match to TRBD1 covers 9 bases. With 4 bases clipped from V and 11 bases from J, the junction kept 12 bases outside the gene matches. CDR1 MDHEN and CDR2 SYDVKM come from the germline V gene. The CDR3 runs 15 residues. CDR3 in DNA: TGTGCCAGCAGTTCGGACAGGGGTCTAACGTTTACCCAGCATTTT. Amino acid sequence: CASSSDRGLTFTQHF.

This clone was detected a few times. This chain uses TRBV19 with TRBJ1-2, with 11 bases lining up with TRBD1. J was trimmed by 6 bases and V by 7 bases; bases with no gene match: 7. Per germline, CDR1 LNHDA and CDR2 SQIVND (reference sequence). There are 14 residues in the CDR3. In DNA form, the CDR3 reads TGTGCCAGTATGAGGACAGGGGGCGAGGATGGCTACACCTTC. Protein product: CASMRTGGEDGYTF.

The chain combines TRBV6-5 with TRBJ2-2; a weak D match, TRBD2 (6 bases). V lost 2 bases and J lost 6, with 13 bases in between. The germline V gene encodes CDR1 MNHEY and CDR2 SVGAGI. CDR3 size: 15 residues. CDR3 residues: CASSYLTGGAGELFF. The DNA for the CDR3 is TGTGCCAGCAGTTACCTAACCGGCGGGGCCGGGGAGCTGTTTTTT.

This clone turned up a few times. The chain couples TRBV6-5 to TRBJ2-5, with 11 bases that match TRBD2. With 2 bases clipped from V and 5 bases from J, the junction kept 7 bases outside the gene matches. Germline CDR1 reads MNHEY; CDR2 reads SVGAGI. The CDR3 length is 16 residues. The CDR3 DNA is TGTGCCAGCAGTTACAGACCTAGCGGGGGGCTGGAGACCCAGTACTTC. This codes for CASSYRPSGGLETQYF.

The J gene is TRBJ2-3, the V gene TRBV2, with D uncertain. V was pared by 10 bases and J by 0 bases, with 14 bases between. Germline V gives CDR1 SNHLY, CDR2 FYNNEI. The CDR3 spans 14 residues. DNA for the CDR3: TGTGCCACGATGTTCGCGAGAAGCACAGATACGCAGTATTTT. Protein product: CATMFARSTDTQYF.

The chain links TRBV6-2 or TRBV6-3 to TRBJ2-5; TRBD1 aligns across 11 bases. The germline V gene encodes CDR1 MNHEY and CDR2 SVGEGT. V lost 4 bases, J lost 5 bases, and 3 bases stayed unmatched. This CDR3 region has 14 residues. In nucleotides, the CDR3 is TGTGCCAGCAGTTCTGGGACAGGGGGTGAGACCCAGTACTTC. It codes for CASSSGTGGETQYF.

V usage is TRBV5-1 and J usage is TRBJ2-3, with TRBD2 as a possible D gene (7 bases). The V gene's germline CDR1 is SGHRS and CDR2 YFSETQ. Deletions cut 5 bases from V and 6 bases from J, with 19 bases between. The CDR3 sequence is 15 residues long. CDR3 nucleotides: TGCGCCAGCAGTTCCGGGACACGGGAGGTGGATACGCAGTATTTT. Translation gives CASSSGTREVDTQYF.

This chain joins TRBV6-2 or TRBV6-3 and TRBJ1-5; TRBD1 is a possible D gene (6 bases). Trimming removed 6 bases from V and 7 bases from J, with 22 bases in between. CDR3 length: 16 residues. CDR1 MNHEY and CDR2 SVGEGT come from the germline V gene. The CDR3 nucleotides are TGTGCCAGCAGCCCACCTGGGACACTGGTAGGCCAGCCCCAGCATTTT. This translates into CASSPPGTLVGQPQHF.

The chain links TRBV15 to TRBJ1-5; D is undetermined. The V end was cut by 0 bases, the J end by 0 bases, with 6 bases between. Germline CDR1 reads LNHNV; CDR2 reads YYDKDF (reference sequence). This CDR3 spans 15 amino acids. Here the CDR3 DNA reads TGTGCCACCAGCAGAGAACAGATTAGCAATCAGCCCCAGCATTTT. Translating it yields CATSREQISNQPQHF.

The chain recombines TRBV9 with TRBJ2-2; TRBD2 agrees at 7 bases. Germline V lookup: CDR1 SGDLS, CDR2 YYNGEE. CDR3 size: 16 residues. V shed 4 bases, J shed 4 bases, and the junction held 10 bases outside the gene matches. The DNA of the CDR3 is TGTGCCAGCAGCCCCGCTTTAGAGCGGGGCACCGGGGAGCTGTTTTTT. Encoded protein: CASSPALERGTGELFF.

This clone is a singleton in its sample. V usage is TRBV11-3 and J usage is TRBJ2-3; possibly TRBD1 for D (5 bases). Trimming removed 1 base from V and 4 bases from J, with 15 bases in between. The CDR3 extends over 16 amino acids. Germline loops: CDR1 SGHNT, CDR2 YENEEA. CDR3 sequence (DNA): TGTGCCAGCAGCTTAGGGACATTCGAAGCCGCAGATACGCAGTATTTT. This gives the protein CASSLGTFEAADTQYF.

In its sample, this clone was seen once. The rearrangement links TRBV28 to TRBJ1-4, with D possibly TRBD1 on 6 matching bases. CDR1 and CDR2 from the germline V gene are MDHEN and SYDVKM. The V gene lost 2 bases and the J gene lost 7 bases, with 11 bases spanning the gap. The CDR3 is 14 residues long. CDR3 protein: CASSLPGQLEKLFF. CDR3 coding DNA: TGTGCCAGCAGTTTACCCGGACAGCTTGAAAAACTGTTTTTT.

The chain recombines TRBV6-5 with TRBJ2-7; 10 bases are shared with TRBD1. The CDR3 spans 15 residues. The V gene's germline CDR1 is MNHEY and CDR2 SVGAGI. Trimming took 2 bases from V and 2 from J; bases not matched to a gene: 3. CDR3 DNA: TGTGCCAGCAGTTACGCGGGACAGGGGACCTACGAGCAGTACTTC. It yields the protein CASSYAGQGTYEQYF.

The CDR3 sequence is CAISESNGRDSYEQYF. In DNA, the CDR3 is TGTGCCATCAGTGAGTCCAACGGGAGGGACTCCTACGAGCAGTACTTC. The V gene is TRBV10-3, the J gene TRBJ2-7; 8 nucleotides agree with TRBD2. Losses at the gene ends were 0 bases for V and 0 bases for J; bases not matched to a gene: 4. From germline, CDR1 is ENHRY and CDR2 SYGVKD. This CDR3 is built from 16 residues.

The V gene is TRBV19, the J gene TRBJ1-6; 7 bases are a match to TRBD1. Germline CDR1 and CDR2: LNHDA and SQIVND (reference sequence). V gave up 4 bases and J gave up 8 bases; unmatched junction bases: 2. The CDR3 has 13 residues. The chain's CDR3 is CASSRGQDSPLHF. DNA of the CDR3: TGTGCCAGTAGTAGAGGACAGGATTCACCCCTCCACTTT.

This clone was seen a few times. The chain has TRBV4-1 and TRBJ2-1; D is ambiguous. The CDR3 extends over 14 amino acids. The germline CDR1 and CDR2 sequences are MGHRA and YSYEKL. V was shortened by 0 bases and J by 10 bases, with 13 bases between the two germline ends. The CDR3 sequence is CASSQEEISWEQFF. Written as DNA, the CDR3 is TGCGCCAGCAGCCAAGAAGAGATTAGCTGGGAGCAGTTCTTC.

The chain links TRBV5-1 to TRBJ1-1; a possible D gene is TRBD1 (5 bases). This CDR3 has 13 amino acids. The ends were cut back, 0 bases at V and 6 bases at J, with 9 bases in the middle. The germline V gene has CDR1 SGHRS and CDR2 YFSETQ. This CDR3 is CASSLGQGSEAFF. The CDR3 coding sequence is TGCGCCAGCAGCTTGGGGCAGGGTTCTGAAGCTTTCTTT.

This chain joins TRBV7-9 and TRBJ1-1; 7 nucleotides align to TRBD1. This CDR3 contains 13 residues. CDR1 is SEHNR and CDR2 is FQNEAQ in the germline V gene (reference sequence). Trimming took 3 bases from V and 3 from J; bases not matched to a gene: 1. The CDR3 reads CASSFGQDTEAFF. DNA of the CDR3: TGTGCCAGCAGCTTTGGACAGGACACTGAAGCTTTCTTT.

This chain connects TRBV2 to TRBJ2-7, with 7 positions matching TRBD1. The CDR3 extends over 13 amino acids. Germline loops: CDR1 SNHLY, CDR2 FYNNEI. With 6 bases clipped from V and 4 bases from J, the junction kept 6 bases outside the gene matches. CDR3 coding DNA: TGTGCCAGCAGCCCCGGGACAGCGTACGAGCAGTACTTC. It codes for CASSPGTAYEQYF.